The 22 T cell receptor beta chains below come from one sample, sequenced in a study of shared clonotypes between healthy human individuals. Using immunoSEQ multiplex PCR, the repertoire was profiled, and TCRdb retains in-frame clones only, with some absent. The table shows some 1,100,000 clones, with about 80% occurring only once. Source material: memory CD4+ T cells from PBMCs. Described subset: CD45RA-negative fraction. Receptors originate from a man between 18 and 29 years old in good health. Some clones in this sample may be carry-over from other donors' samples.

The gene calls are TRBV11-1 and TRBJ2-1, with a weak D call TRBD2 (7 bases). The germline V and J ends were trimmed by 5 bases and 0 bases, with 17 bases remaining between them. The germline V gene encodes CDR1 SGHAT and CDR2 FQDESV (reference sequence). This CDR3 spans 17 amino acids. Here the CDR3 reads CASSRGAGSSSYNEQFF. CDR3 nucleotides: TGTGCCAGCAGCCGGGGGGCGGGGTCCAGCTCCTACAATGAGCAGTTCTTC.

The rearrangement joins TRBV6-1 to TRBJ2-3, with D possibly matching TRBD1 (6 bases). The CDR3 contains 15 residues. From germline, CDR1 is MNHNS and CDR2 SASEGT. With 6 bases removed from V and 4 bases from J, the gap between germline ends came to 17 bases. CDR3 region: CASRGVIGGADTQYF. CDR3 sequence (DNA): TGTGCCAGCAGGGGCGTTATTGGGGGCGCAGATACGCAGTATTTT.

CDR3 protein: CASGLLGQGTQYF. CDR3 coding DNA: TGTGCTAGTGGTTTGCTCGGACAGGGAACGCAGTATTTT. The rearrangement joins TRBV12-5 to TRBJ2-3; 8 bases map to TRBD1. Per the germline V gene, CDR1 is LGHNT and CDR2 is FRNRAP. The CDR3 consists of 13 residues. After removal of 2 bases from V and 9 bases from J, the junction contained 4 bases not matched to a gene. Variable domain in full (rest from reference TRBV12-5 and TRBJ2-3): DARVTQTPRHKVTEMGQEVTMRCQPILGHNTVFWYRQTMMQGLELLAYFRNRAPLDDSGMPKDRFSAEMPDATLATLKIQPSEPRDSAVYFCASGLLGQGTQYFGPGTRLTVL.

This clone was counted a few times. This sequence joins TRBV6-1 and TRBJ2-5; a possible D gene is TRBD1 (6 bases). The CDR3 runs to 17 residues. V was trimmed by 3 bases and J by 1 base, leaving 18 bases between them. Germline CDR1 MNHNS, CDR2 SASEGT. CDR3 sequence reads: CASSDYRAMGPQETQYF. The CDR3 coding sequence is TGTGCCAGCAGTGATTACAGGGCGATGGGCCCCCAAGAGACCCAGTACTTC.

This chain joins TRBV6-6 and TRBJ1-2; D remains unclear. The CDR3 extends over 13 amino acids. Germline V CDR1 and CDR2: MNHNY, SVGAGI (reference sequence). The germline V and J ends were trimmed by 7 bases and 3 bases, with 12 bases remaining between them. The CDR3 coding sequence is TGTGCCAGCAACAAGGAACCCTACTATGGCTACACCTTC. Residues: CASNKEPYYGYTF.

The rearrangement uses TRBV4-2 and TRBJ2-1; D remains ambiguous. Trimming removed 1 base at V and 0 bases at J, with 10 bases between. The CDR3 sequence is 16 residues long. Germline V gives CDR1 LGHNA, CDR2 YNFKEQ. CDR3 protein: CASSQGLPFSYNEQFF. In nucleotides, the CDR3 is TGTGCCAGCAGCCAAGGGCTTCCTTTCTCCTACAATGAGCAGTTCTTC.

The CDR3 sequence: CASSLQEGELFF. The CDR3, as DNA: TGCGCCAGCAGCCTACAGGAAGGGGAGCTGTTTTTT. The genes are TRBV4-3 and TRBJ2-2; maybe TRBD1 (5 bases). The germline V gene encodes CDR1 LGHNA and CDR2 YSLEER. V was shortened by 4 bases and J by 8 bases, with 8 bases between the two germline ends. The CDR3 spans 12 residues.

The count of this clone is one. The chain recombines TRBV28 with TRBJ1-2; no clear D gene. V gave up 5 bases and J gave up 3 bases, with 10 bases separating them. The CDR3 loop spans 13 amino acids. Germline loops: CDR1 MDHEN, CDR2 SYDVKM. As DNA, the CDR3 is TGTGCCAGCAGTCCGTCGGGATACTATGGCTACACCTTC. It is translated as CASSPSGYYGYTF.

The chain links TRBV28 to TRBJ2-3, with D perhaps assigned TRBD1 or TRBD2 (6 bases each). The CDR3 spans 15 residues. The V gene's germline CDR1 is MDHEN and CDR2 SYDVKM. Trimming shortened V by 3 bases and J by 0 bases, and 10 bases separated the two germline ends. The CDR3 loop is CASSLGGQSTDTQYF. The CDR3 bases are TGTGCCAGCAGTTTGGGGGGCCAGAGCACAGATACGCAGTATTTT.

This clone was seen at least ten times. This chain connects TRBV18 to TRBJ2-7; TRBD2 aligns across 10 bases. The CDR3 is 15 residues long. Germline lookup yields CDR1 KGHSH and CDR2 LQKENI. With V trimmed by 3 bases and J by 3 bases, 5 bases remained unmatched. This chain's CDR3 is CASSPQREGLYEQYF. CDR3 bases: TGTGCCAGCTCACCCCAGCGGGAGGGCCTCTACGAGCAGTACTTC.

This chain links TRBV5-1 with TRBJ1-1, with D perhaps TRBD1 (5 bases). This CDR3 has 14 residues. Germline V gene sequence: CDR1 SGHRS, CDR2 YFSETQ. Trimming took off 4 bases at V and 6 bases at J, with 16 bases between the two ends. DNA of the CDR3: TGCGCCAGCAGCAATTCAACAGGAACCGCTGAAGCTTTCTTT. This translates into CASSNSTGTAEAFF.

This clone was seen at least ten times. The chain joins TRBV10-2 to TRBJ1-1; unclear D gene. V dropped 5 bases and J dropped 4 bases, with 14 bases sitting between them. The germline CDR1 and CDR2 sequences are WSHSY and SAAADI. CDR3 length: 14 amino acids. DNA for the CDR3: TGCGCCAGCAGTCCAGATGGTCTAAGCACTGAAGCTTTCTTT. It yields the protein CASSPDGLSTEAFF.

The genes are TRBV27 and TRBJ2-7; 7 bases fit TRBD2. V trimming: 8 bases; J trimming: 0 bases; junction bases outside the gene matches: 10. The V gene's germline CDR1 is MNHEY and CDR2 SMNVEV (reference sequence). CDR3 length: 15 amino acids. DNA of the CDR3: TGTGCCAGCGGGGGGGGATCAAGCGACTCCTACGAGCAGTACTTC. Its protein product is CASGGGSSDSYEQYF.

There are many counts of this clone. The V and J genes are TRBV28 and TRBJ2-3; the D is unclear. The germline V and J ends were trimmed by 2 bases and 13 bases, with 13 bases remaining between them. The CDR3 consists of 12 residues. The V gene's germline CDR1 is MDHEN and CDR2 SYDVKM. The CDR3 sequence is CASSLNPQWKYF. The CDR3 DNA reads as TGTGCCAGCAGTTTAAATCCACAATGGAAGTATTTT.

The chain joins TRBV5-6 to TRBJ1-3; weak D call: TRBD1 (6 bases). Trimming took off 0 bases at V and 3 bases at J, with 19 bases between the two ends. The CDR3 has 18 amino acids. Germline values: CDR1 SGHDT, CDR2 YYEEEE. The CDR3 here is CASSLAADRFMNGNTIYF. The CDR3 nucleotides read TGTGCCAGCAGCTTGGCCGCCGACAGGTTTATGAATGGAAACACCATATATTTT.

The gene calls are TRBV28 and TRBJ2-7; TRBD2 matches at 12 bases. This CDR3 is built from 18 residues. CDR1 MDHEN and CDR2 SYDVKM come from the germline V gene. V lost 7 bases and J lost 6; bases outside the gene matches: 19. In DNA, the CDR3 is TGTGCCAGCACGTCCCCGGGACTAGCGGGCGGGAGCCCCCTCGAGCAGTACTTC. It encodes CASTSPGLAGGSPLEQYF.

The chain has TRBV19 and TRBJ1-5; TRBD1 matches 8 bases. CDR1 is LNHDA and CDR2 is SQIVND in the germline V gene (reference sequence). The CDR3 totals 13 residues. The junction had 5 bases not matched to a gene; V was cut back by 6 bases and J by 7 bases. The CDR3 DNA sequence: TGTGCCAGTAGGGACAGGGCTGGACAGCCCCAGCATTTT. Translated: CASRDRAGQPQHF.

This clone was counted ten times or more. This chain joins TRBV10-2 and TRBJ2-7; a weak D match, TRBD1 (5 bases). V was pared by 5 bases and J by 4 bases, with 12 bases between. Germline CDR1 is WSHSY and CDR2 is SAAADI. The CDR3 runs to 13 residues. The CDR3 bases are TGCGCCAGCAGTCCCGGACAAGCTTACGAGCAGTACTTC. The encoded protein is CASSPGQAYEQYF.

The chain carries TRBV5-1 and TRBJ1-3, with D possibly being TRBD1 (6 bases). Trimming pared 4 bases from V and 1 base from J, leaving 12 bases between. Germline V gene sequence: CDR1 SGHRS, CDR2 YFSETQ. This CDR3 is 15 amino acids long. CDR3 coding DNA: TGCGCCAGCAGCCCGGAGGGGGGGTCTGGAAACACCATATATTTT. This gives the protein CASSPEGGSGNTIYF. Looking up the rest from reference TRBV5-1 and TRBJ1-3 gives the full variable domain: KAGVTQTPRYLIKTRGQQVTLSCSPISGHRSVSWYQQTPGQGLQFLFEYFSETQRNKGNFPGRFSGRQFSNSRSEMNVSTLELGDSALYLCASSPEGGSGNTIYFGEGSWLTVV.

The rearrangement links TRBV5-1 to TRBJ2-2, with D perhaps TRBD1 or TRBD2 (5 bases each). The germline gives CDR1 SGHRS, CDR2 YFSETQ. The CDR3 length is 16 residues. Trimming shortened V by 4 bases and J by 2 bases, and 15 bases separated the two germline ends. The CDR3 nucleotides read TGCGCCAGCAGCCCTAGGGAGAGGGGAAACACCGGGGAGCTGTTTTTT. Protein: CASSPRERGNTGELFF.

This clone was seen many times. This rearrangement joins TRBV28 to TRBJ1-2; D gene unclear. Trimming cost V 3 bases and J 4 bases, with 9 bases left between them. The CDR3 is 13 amino acids. The germline V gene encodes CDR1 MDHEN and CDR2 SYDVKM. The CDR3 nucleotides are TGTGCCAGCAGTTTGGCGGCTCCCTATGGCTACACCTTC. Encoded protein: CASSLAAPYGYTF.

The rearrangement uses TRBV18 and TRBJ2-1, with D perhaps TRBD1 or TRBD2 (7 bases each). The CDR3 runs 15 residues. With 3 bases removed from V and 10 bases from J, the gap between germline ends came to 19 bases. Germline assignment: CDR1 KGHSH and CDR2 LQKENI. The CDR3 coding sequence is TGTGCCAGCTCACCCAGGGGGGGAGCGGCGGCAGAGCAGTTCTTC. It specifies CASSPRGGAAAEQFF. The full variable domain, rest sourced from reference TRBV18 and TRBJ2-1, is NAGVMQNPRHLVRRRGQEARLRCSPMKGHSHVYWYRQLPEEGLKFMVYLQKENIIDESGMPKERFSAEFPKEGPSILRIQQVVRGDSAAYFCASSPRGGAAAEQFFGPGTRLTVL.